A selection of T cell receptor beta chains follows, all from one sample in a study of T cell responses to AZD1222 COVID-19 vaccine. Some clones are missing from TCRdb's copy, which holds only in-frame ones; the method was immunoSEQ multiplex PCR. The data contain under 95,000 clones, 90% of them singletons. Sequencing was performed on peripheral blood, taken on day 0 of AZD1222 vaccination. The receptors shown here come from an adult in good health. Each CDR3 is given with its conserved first and last residue. The order of the fields is clone size, V gene, J gene, D gene, CDR3 protein, CDR3 DNA. The D gene is left open where the match is weak. Clone size appears in some rows only: once, few, many, or a class for an expanded clone.

clone_size: once; v_call: TRBV24-1; j_call: TRBJ2-7; d_call: .; cdr3_aa: CAIAGSGTYYYPPTEQYF; cdr3_nt: TGTGCCATTGCGGGGTCAGGGACGTATTATTACCCTCCTACCGAGCAGTACTTC
clone_size: .; v_call: TRBV19; j_call: TRBJ2-5; d_call: .; cdr3_aa: CASSIVGDSQETQYF; cdr3_nt: TGTGCCAGTAGTATAGTTGGAGATTCACAAGAGACCCAGTACTTC
clone_size: .; v_call: TRBV11-2; j_call: TRBJ1-6; d_call: TRBD1; cdr3_aa: CASSGQGNSPLHF; cdr3_nt: TGTGCCAGCAGCGGACAGGGGAACTCACCCCTCCACTTT
clone_size: once; v_call: TRBV24-1; j_call: TRBJ2-7; d_call: .; cdr3_aa: CATRRQWPTSYEQYF; cdr3_nt: TGTGCCACCAGGCGGCAGTGGCCCACCTCCTACGAGCAGTACTTC
clone_size: .; v_call: TRBV19; j_call: TRBJ2-1; d_call: .; cdr3_aa: CASSRGAWLVNEQFF; cdr3_nt: TGTGCCAGTAGCCGGGGGGCGTGGCTAGTCAATGAGCAGTTCTTC
clone_size: .; v_call: TRBV4-1; j_call: TRBJ1-2; d_call: TRBD1; cdr3_aa: CASSQADRVGYGYTF; cdr3_nt: TGCGCCAGCAGCCAAGCAGACAGGGTCGGCTATGGCTACACCTTC
clone_size: .; v_call: TRBV5-6; j_call: TRBJ2-3; d_call: TRBD2; cdr3_aa: CASRLTSGGPDTQYF; cdr3_nt: TGTGCCAGCAGGCTTACTAGCGGGGGGCCAGATACGCAGTATTTT
clone_size: .; v_call: TRBV7-6; j_call: TRBJ1-1; d_call: .; cdr3_aa: CASSEGSRMNTEAFF; cdr3_nt: TGTGCCAGCAGCGAGGGAAGTCGGATGAACACTGAAGCTTTCTTT
clone_size: .; v_call: TRBV11-2; j_call: TRBJ1-1; d_call: .; cdr3_aa: CASSQPGYTNTEAFF; cdr3_nt: TGTGCCAGCAGCCAGCCTGGATACACCAACACTGAAGCTTTCTTT
clone_size: .; v_call: TRBV7-8; j_call: TRBJ1-1; d_call: .; cdr3_aa: CASSPTTNTEAFF; cdr3_nt: TGTGCCAGCAGCCCAACAACGAACACTGAAGCTTTCTTT
clone_size: .; v_call: TRBV18; j_call: TRBJ2-2; d_call: .; cdr3_aa: CASSRGPAANTGELFF; cdr3_nt: TGTGCCAGCTCAAGGGGACCGGCGGCGAACACCGGGGAGCTGTTTTTT
clone_size: .; v_call: TRBV5-1; j_call: TRBJ2-3; d_call: .; cdr3_aa: CASFAGQGTDTQYF; cdr3_nt: TGCGCCAGCTTCGCGGGGCAGGGAACAGATACGCAGTATTTT
clone_size: .; v_call: TRBV19; j_call: TRBJ1-2; d_call: .; cdr3_aa: CASSIGKAGGYTF; cdr3_nt: TGTGCCAGTAGTATAGGCAAGGCTGGTGGCTACACCTTC
clone_size: .; v_call: TRBV5-1; j_call: TRBJ2-1; d_call: .; cdr3_aa: CASSLNLAGRSLSYNEQFF; cdr3_nt: TGCGCCAGCAGCTTGAATTTGGCGGGGCGCTCCCTCTCCTACAATGAGCAGTTCTTC
clone_size: .; v_call: TRBV5-6; j_call: TRBJ1-5; d_call: .; cdr3_aa: CASSNGEQPQHF; cdr3_nt: TGTGCCAGCAGCAATGGGGAGCAGCCCCAGCATTTT
clone_size: few; v_call: TRBV6-6; j_call: TRBJ2-7; d_call: TRBD2; cdr3_aa: CASSYLAGHYEQYF; cdr3_nt: TGTGCCAGCAGTTACCTAGCGGGGCACTACGAGCAGTACTTC
clone_size: .; v_call: TRBV10-3; j_call: TRBJ2-1; d_call: .; cdr3_aa: CAISESGRVAFF; cdr3_nt: TGTGCCATCAGTGAGTCAGGCAGGGTGGCGTTCTTC
clone_size: .; v_call: TRBV5-1; j_call: TRBJ2-7; d_call: TRBD1; cdr3_aa: CASSLGDRPPYEQYF; cdr3_nt: TGCGCCAGCAGCTTGGGGGACAGGCCACCCTACGAGCAGTACTTC
clone_size: .; v_call: TRBV6-1; j_call: TRBJ1-2; d_call: TRBD1; cdr3_aa: CASSEALPGGGGTGGNTF; cdr3_nt: TGTGCCAGCAGTGAAGCGCTTCCGGGTGGAGGCGGGACAGGGGGGAACACCTTC